This T cell receptor beta chain came from a study of metastatic and nonmetastatic thyroid tumors. Study information: Thyroid patients, malignant and benign, had repertoires compared across blood and tumor or nodule tissue.

Germline-derived CDR1 and CDR2 are SGDLS and YYNGEE. The CDR3 runs to 18 residues. Among the patients, none had received any treatment before thyroid surgery. Findings of the study overall: Malignant tumors reportedly showed significantly higher TCR beta diversity than benign nodules in both blood and tumor.

Per the study methods: Building a distant-metastasis classifier for papillary thyroid cancer drew on CDR3 differences across clinicopathological groups. MiXCR reprocessed the PCR reads for TCRdb. It is TCRdb's table, rather than the study itself, that gives the V and J calls and clone size. The sample has tens of thousands of clones, around 20% seen once. As for this clone: Its antigen is still unknown. The junction departs from the called germline gene at one end, perhaps through a read error.

Sequences were obtained from blood. The origin of this receptor is a male donor with papillary thyroid cancer or a benign thyroid nodule (not recorded which). Some clones in this sample may be carry-over from other donors' samples. V is TRBV9 and J is TRBJ1-3, with TRBD1 as a possible D gene (6 bases). CDR3 DNA: TGTGCCAGGAGCGTAGAGCCGGTCGGGGGGCGAGCTCGAAACACCACATATTTT. It encodes CARSVEPVGGRARNTTYF.